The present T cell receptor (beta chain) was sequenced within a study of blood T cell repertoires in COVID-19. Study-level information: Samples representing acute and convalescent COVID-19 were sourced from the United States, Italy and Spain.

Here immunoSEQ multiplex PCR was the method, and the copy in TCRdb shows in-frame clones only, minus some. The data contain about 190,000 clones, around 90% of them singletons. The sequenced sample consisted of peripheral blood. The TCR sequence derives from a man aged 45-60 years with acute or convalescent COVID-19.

CDR3 bases: TGTGCCAGCAACCGTTGGGGACAGATCCAAGAGACCCAGTACTTC. It is translated as CASNRWGQIQETQYF. The chain uses TRBV2 and TRBJ2-5; 7 nucleotides line up with TRBD1. Germline loops: CDR1 SNHLY, CDR2 FYNNEI. The CDR3 length is 15 residues. The V gene end was trimmed by 7 bases and the J gene end by 1 base; junction bases not matched to a gene: 9. The full variable domain, rest sourced from reference TRBV2 and TRBJ2-5, is EPEVTQTPSHQVTQMGQEVILRCVPISNHLYFYWYRQILGQKVEFLVSFYNNEISEKSEIFDDQFSVERPDGSNFTLKIRSTKLEDSAMYFCASNRWGQIQETQYFGPGTRLLVL.